Presented here are 17 T cell receptor beta chains from one specimen sequenced in a study of cytomegalovirus exposure and HLA in healthy donors. The PCR used 60 Vbeta and 13 Jbeta primers. Profiled with immunoSEQ multiplex PCR; TCRdb holds only in-frame clones, not every one. Of 150,000 to 200,000 clones listed, around three quarters are singletons. Sequencing was done on a sample of PBMCs. The source is a woman in her twenties or thirties in good health and CMV-seropositive.

In its sample, this clone was seen a few times. The chain links TRBV5-1 to TRBJ2-7; the match to TRBD1 covers 11 bases. J was trimmed by 0 bases and V by 5 bases; bases with no gene match: 4. The CDR3 has 15 residues. In germline, CDR1 is SGHRS, CDR2 YFSETQ. The CDR3 coding sequence is TGCGCCAGCAGGGCTGGGACAGGGGGCTCCTACGAGCAGTACTTC. Its protein is CASRAGTGGSYEQYF. The whole variable domain, filled in from reference TRBV5-1 and TRBJ2-7, reads KAGVTQTPRYLIKTRGQQVTLSCSPISGHRSVSWYQQTPGQGLQFLFEYFSETQRNKGNFPGRFSGRQFSNSRSEMNVSTLELGDSALYLCASRAGTGGSYEQYFGPGTRLTVT.

The V gene is TRBV5-1, the J gene TRBJ2-5; 8 bases line up with TRBD2. In germline, CDR1 is SGHRS, CDR2 YFSETQ. The CDR3 length is 18 residues. V dropped 5 bases and J dropped 1; count of bases not matched to a gene: 16. The CDR3, as DNA: TGCGCCAGCAGGCTGGTATTCGGAGCGGGGGACCGCCAAGAGACCCAGTACTTC. Its translation: CASRLVFGAGDRQETQYF.

The chain carries TRBV19 and TRBJ2-5; tentative D call: TRBD2 (7 bases). The V gene lost 3 bases and the J gene lost 4 bases, with 12 bases spanning the gap. The CDR3 is 14 amino acids. Germline loops: CDR1 LNHDA, CDR2 SQIVND (reference sequence). The CDR3, as DNA: TGTGCCAGTAGTATGGGGGGGGCGGGAGAGACCCAGTACTTC. This sequence encodes CASSMGGAGETQYF.

V usage is TRBV27 and J usage is TRBJ2-3; 7 bases align to TRBD2. Trimming at V came to 3 bases and at J to 6 bases, leaving 6 bases not matched to a gene. The CDR3 has 14 residues. CDR1 is MNHEY, CDR2 SMNVEV, per germline (reference sequence). The DNA for the CDR3 is TGTGCCAGCAGTTTCACCCCGCGGGGGGATACGCAGTATTTT. It yields the protein CASSFTPRGDTQYF.

The chain has TRBV9 and TRBJ2-7, with D tentatively TRBD2 (6 bases). The germline V gene encodes CDR1 SGDLS and CDR2 YYNGEE. Trimming shortened V by 2 bases and J by 3 bases, and 12 bases separated the two germline ends. The CDR3 runs 14 residues. The CDR3 spells CASSVGGALYEQYF. The DNA for the CDR3 is TGTGCCAGCAGCGTGGGAGGTGCACTCTACGAGCAGTACTTC.

The chain joins TRBV6-1 to TRBJ2-7; 12 bases match TRBD1. CDR3 length: 16 residues. Looked up from germline, CDR1 is MNHNS and CDR2 is SASEGT. V was clipped by 2 bases and J by 5 bases; unmatched bases: 7. For the CDR3, the DNA is TGTGCCAGCAGTGAAAAAGGGGGGACAGGGGGCGACGAGCAGTACTTC. Translation: CASSEKGGTGGDEQYF.

The rearrangement links TRBV5-4 to TRBJ2-7; 8 bases agree with TRBD2. The junction had 8 bases not matched to a gene; V was cut back by 7 bases and J by 5 bases. The germline gives CDR1 SGHNT, CDR2 YYREEE (reference sequence). The CDR3 totals 13 residues. The CDR3 DNA follows: TGTGCCAGCGGGACTAGAGGTCTGAACGAGCAGTACTTC. Translation: CASGTRGLNEQYF.

The chain joins TRBV28 to TRBJ2-7; D may be TRBD2 (6 bases). The germline V gene has CDR1 MDHEN and CDR2 SYDVKM. The CDR3 is 12 amino acids. V gave up 10 bases and J gave up 6 bases, with 16 bases separating them. CDR3 sequence: CAITGGFAEQYF. The CDR3 DNA reads TGTGCCATCACCGGGGGTTTCGCCGAGCAGTACTTC.

The chain links TRBV6-6 to TRBJ1-5, with D possibly TRBD1 on 5 matching bases. The V gene lost 4 bases and the J gene lost 6 bases, with 7 bases spanning the gap. This CDR3 has 12 amino acids. CDR1 MNHNY and CDR2 SVGAGI come from the germline V gene (reference sequence). The CDR3 loop reads CASSSGGQPQHF. The DNA of the CDR3 is TGTGCCAGCAGTTCGGGGGGTCAGCCCCAGCATTTT.

This chain connects TRBV5-1 to TRBJ2-5; D unresolved. The CDR3 is made up of 16 amino acids. Germline values: CDR1 SGHRS, CDR2 YFSETQ. V lost 0 bases and J 0 bases, leaving 12 bases between the germline ends. CDR3 nucleotides: TGCGCCAGCAGCTTGGTGGTCCAACGGTACCAAGAGACCCAGTACTTC. It is translated as CASSLVVQRYQETQYF.

The chain combines TRBV27 with TRBJ2-7, with D maybe TRBD2 (5 bases). The CDR3 runs to 13 residues. The V and J ends lost 6 bases and 1 base respectively, with 10 bases between them. Germline assignment: CDR1 MNHEY and CDR2 SMNVEV (reference sequence). CDR3 coding DNA: TGTGCCAGCAGGTTCGGGGAATCCTACGAGCAGTACTTC. This translates into CASRFGESYEQYF.

The rearrangement joins TRBV30 to TRBJ1-5, with TRBD1 matching over 8 bases. V was pared by 7 bases and J by 6 bases, with 11 bases of the junction left unmatched. CDR1 is GTSNPN, CDR2 SVGIG, per germline (reference sequence). The CDR3 length is 14 residues. Here the CDR3 reads CAFSLTGEGQPQHF. CDR3 DNA sequence: TGTGCCTTCTCCCTGACAGGGGAAGGTCAGCCCCAGCATTTT. Using reference TRBV30 and TRBJ1-5 for the parts outside the CDR3, the full variable domain is SQTIHQWPATLVQPVGSPLSLECTVEGTSNPNLYWYRQAAGRGLQLLFYSVGIGQISSEVPQNLSASRPQDRQFILSSKKLLLSDSGFYLCAFSLTGEGQPQHFGDGTRLSIL.

The rearrangement links TRBV7-9 to TRBJ2-3; 8 nucleotides line up with TRBD2. In germline, CDR1 is SEHNR, CDR2 FQNEAQ (reference sequence). CDR3 length: 16 amino acids. The ends lost 3 bases at V and 3 bases at J; junction bases unmatched: 8. The CDR3 DNA is TGTGCCAGCAGCTTTAGACGGGAGGGCGGAACAGATACGCAGTATTTT. This codes for CASSFRREGGTDTQYF.

The chain carries TRBV28 and TRBJ2-7; tentative D call: TRBD1 (5 bases). The CDR3 runs 12 residues. Trimming stripped 6 bases from V and 2 bases from J, with 8 bases between. Germline V CDR1 and CDR2: MDHEN, SYDVKM. The CDR3 DNA sequence: TGTGCCAGCAGCCCAGGGCCCTACGAGCAGTACTTC. Encoded protein: CASSPGPYEQYF.

The V and J genes are TRBV9 and TRBJ2-3; 8 nucleotides agree with TRBD1. CDR3 size: 14 residues. V lost 6 bases, J lost 5 bases, and 8 bases stayed unmatched. Germline loops: CDR1 SGDLS, CDR2 YYNGEE. The CDR3 DNA reads TGTGCCAGCAACCCAGGGGGCCGGGGAGATACGCAGTATTTT. It is translated as CASNPGGRGDTQYF.

This clone showed up just a few times. The chain has TRBV7-6 and TRBJ1-4, with a possible D match to TRBD1 (5 bases). CDR1 and CDR2 from the germline V gene are SGHVS and FNYEAQ. CDR3 length: 15 residues. V was shortened by 5 bases and J by 7 bases, with 17 bases between the two germline ends. The CDR3 DNA reads TGTGCCAGCAGCAGGCGGGACGGCTCCAGTGAAAAACTGTTTTTT. It encodes CASSRRDGSSEKLFF. Full variable domain (remainder filled in from reference TRBV7-6 and TRBJ1-4): GAGVSQSPRYKVTKRGQDVALRCDPISGHVSLYWYRQALGQGPEFLTYFNYEAQQDKSGLPNDRFSAERPEGSISTLTIQRTEQRDSAMYRCASSRRDGSSEKLFFGSGTQLSVL.

The chain couples TRBV15 to TRBJ1-2; D remains ambiguous. The CDR3 contains 14 residues. With 0 bases removed from V and 4 bases from J, the gap between germline ends came to 9 bases. Looked up from germline, CDR1 is LNHNV and CDR2 is YYDKDF (reference sequence). The CDR3, as DNA: TGTGCCACCAGCAGAGAGGGCGACGGCTATGGCTACACCTTC. Its translation: CATSREGDGYGYTF.